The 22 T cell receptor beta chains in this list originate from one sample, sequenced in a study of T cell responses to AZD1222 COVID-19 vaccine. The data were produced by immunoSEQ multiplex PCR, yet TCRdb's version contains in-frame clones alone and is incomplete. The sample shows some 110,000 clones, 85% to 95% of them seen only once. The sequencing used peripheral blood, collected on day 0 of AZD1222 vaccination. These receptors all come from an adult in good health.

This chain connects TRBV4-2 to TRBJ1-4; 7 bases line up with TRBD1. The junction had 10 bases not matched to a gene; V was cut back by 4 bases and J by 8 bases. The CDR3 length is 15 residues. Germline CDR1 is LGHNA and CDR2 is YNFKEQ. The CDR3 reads CASSPKGGSEEKLFF. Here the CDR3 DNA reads TGTGCCAGCAGCCCAAAAGGGGGCTCCGAGGAAAAACTGTTTTTT.

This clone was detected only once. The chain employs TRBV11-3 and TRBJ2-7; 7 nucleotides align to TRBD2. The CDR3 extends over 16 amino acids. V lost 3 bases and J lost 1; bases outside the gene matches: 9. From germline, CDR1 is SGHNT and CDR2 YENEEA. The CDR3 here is CASSLWEGTGSYEQYF. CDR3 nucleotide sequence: TGTGCCAGCAGCTTGTGGGAGGGGACCGGGTCCTACGAGCAGTACTTC.

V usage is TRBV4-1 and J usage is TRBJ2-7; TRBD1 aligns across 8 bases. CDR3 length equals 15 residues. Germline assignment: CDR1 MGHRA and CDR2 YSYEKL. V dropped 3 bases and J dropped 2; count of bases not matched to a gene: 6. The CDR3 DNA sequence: TGCGCCAGCAGCCAGAGGACAGGGCTTCCCTACGAGCAGTACTTC. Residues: CASSQRTGLPYEQYF.

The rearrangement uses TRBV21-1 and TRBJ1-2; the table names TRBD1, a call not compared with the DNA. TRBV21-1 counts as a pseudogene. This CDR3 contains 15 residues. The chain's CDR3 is CASSKARQGAGGYTF. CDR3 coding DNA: TGTGCCAGCAGCAAAGCGCGGCAGGGGGCAGGCGGCTACACCTTC.

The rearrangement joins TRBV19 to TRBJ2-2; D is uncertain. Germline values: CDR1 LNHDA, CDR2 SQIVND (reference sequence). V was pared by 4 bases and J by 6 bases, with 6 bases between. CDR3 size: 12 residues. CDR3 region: CASSRVAGELFF. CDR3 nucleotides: TGTGCCAGTAGTAGAGTTGCCGGGGAGCTGTTTTTT.

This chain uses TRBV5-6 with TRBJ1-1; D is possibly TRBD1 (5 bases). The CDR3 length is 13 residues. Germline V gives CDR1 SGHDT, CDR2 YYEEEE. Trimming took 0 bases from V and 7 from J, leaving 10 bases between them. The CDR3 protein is CASSLDQGCEAFF. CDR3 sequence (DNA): TGTGCCAGCAGCTTGGATCAGGGCTGTGAAGCTTTCTTT. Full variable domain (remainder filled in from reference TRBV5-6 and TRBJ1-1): DAGVTQSPTHLIKTRGQQVTLRCSPKSGHDTVSWYQQALGQGPQFIFQYYEEEERQRGNFPDRFSGHQFPNYSSELNVNALLLGDSALYLCASSLDQGCEAFFGQGTRLTVV.

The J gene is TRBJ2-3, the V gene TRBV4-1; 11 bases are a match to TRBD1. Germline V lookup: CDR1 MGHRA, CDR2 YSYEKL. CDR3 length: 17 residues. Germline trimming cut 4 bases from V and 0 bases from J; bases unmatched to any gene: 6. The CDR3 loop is CASSPLGTGGSTDTQYF. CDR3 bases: TGCGCCAGCAGCCCCCTCGGGACAGGGGGTAGCACAGATACGCAGTATTTT.

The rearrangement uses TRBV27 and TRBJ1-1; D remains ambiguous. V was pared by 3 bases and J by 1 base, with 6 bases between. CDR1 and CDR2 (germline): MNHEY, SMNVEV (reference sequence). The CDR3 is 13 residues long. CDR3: CASSLGKNTEAFF. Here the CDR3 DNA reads TGTGCCAGCAGTTTGGGGAAGAACACTGAAGCTTTCTTT.

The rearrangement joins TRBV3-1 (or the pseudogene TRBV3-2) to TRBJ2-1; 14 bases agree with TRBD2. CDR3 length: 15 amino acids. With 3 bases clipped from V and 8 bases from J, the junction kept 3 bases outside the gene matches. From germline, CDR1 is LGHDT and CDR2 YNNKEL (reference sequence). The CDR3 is CASSQGLAGVDEQFF. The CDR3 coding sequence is TGTGCCAGCAGCCAGGGACTAGCGGGAGTGGATGAGCAGTTCTTC.

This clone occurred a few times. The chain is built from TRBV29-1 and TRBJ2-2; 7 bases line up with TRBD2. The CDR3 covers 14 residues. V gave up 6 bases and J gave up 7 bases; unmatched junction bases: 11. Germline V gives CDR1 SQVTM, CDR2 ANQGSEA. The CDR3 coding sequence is TGCAGCGTGGGCGGGAGAGGGGATCACGGGGAGCTGTTTTTT. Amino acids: CSVGGRGDHGELFF.

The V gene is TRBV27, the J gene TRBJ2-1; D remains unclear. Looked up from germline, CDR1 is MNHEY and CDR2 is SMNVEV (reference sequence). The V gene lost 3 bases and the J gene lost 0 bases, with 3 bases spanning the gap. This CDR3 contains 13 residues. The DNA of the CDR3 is TGTGCCAGCAGTTTGGGCTCCTACAATGAGCAGTTCTTC. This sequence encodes CASSLGSYNEQFF.

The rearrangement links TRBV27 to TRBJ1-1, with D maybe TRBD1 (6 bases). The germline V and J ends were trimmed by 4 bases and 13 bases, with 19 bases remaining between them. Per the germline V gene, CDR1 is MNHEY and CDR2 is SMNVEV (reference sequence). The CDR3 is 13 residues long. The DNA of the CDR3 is TGTGCCAGCAGTTCCAATCGGGACAAAAAGCTTTTCTTT. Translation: CASSSNRDKKLFF.

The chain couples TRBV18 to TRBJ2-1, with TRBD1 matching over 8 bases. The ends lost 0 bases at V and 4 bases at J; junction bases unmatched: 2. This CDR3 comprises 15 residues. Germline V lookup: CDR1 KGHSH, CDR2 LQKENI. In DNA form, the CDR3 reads TGTGCCAGCTCACCACCGGGACAGGAGTACAATGAGCAGTTCTTC. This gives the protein CASSPPGQEYNEQFF.

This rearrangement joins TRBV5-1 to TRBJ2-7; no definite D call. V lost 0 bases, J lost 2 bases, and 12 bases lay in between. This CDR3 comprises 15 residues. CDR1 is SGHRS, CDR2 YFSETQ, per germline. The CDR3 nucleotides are TGCGCCAGCAGCTTGGAGGGTTGGGGAACCTACGAGCAGTACTTC. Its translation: CASSLEGWGTYEQYF.

CDR3 nucleotide sequence: TGTGCCAGCAGTTTAGGAGTCTACGAGCAGTACTTC. Encoded protein: CASSLGVYEQYF. The chain uses TRBV2 and TRBJ2-7; D ambiguous. CDR1 SNHLY and CDR2 FYNNEI come from the germline V gene. There are 12 residues in the CDR3. V was cut by 5 bases and J by 3 bases, with 8 bases left in between.

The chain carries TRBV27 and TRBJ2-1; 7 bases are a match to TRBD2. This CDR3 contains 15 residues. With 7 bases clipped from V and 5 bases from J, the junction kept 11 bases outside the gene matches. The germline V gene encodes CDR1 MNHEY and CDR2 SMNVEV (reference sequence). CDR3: CASIWPGGRNNEQFF. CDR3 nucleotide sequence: TGTGCCAGCATTTGGCCGGGGGGAAGGAACAATGAGCAGTTCTTC.

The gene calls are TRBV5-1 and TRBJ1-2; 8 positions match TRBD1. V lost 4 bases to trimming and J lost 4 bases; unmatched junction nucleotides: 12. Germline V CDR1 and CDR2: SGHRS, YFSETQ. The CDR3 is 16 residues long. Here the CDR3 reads CASSPTIRGLGYGYTF. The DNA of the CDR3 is TGCGCCAGCAGCCCGACCATCAGGGGGCTGGGCTATGGCTACACCTTC.

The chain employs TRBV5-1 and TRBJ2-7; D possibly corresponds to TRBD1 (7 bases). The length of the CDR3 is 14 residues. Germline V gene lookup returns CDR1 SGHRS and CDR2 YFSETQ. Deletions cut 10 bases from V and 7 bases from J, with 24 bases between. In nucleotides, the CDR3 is TGCGCCTCAGCCAGCATGGAGGGGGCGAGAGAGCAGTACTTC. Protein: CASASMEGAREQYF.

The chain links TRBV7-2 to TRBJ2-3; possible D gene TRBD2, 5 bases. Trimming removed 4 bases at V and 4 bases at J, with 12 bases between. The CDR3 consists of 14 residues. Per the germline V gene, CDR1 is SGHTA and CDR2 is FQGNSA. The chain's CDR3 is CASSSFRRADTQYF. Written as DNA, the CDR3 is TGTGCCAGCAGCTCCTTTCGGCGGGCAGATACGCAGTATTTT.

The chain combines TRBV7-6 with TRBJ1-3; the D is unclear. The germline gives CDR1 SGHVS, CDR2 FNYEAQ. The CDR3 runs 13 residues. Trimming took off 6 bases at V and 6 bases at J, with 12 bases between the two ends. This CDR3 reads CASSLGRENTIYF. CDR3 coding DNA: TGTGCCAGCAGTCTAGGCAGAGAAAACACCATATATTTT.

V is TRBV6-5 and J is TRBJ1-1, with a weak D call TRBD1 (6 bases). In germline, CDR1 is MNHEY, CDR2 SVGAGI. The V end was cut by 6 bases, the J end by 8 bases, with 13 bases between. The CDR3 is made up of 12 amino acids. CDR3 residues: CASSPDSREAFF. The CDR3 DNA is TGTGCCAGCAGCCCGGACAGTAGAGAAGCTTTCTTT.

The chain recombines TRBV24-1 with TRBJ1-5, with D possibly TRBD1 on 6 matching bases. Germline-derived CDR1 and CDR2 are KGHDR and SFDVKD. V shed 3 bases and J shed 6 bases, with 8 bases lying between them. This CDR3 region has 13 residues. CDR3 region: CATSDGTTQPQHF. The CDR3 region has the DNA TGTGCCACCAGTGATGGGACAACTCAGCCCCAGCATTTT.